The entry below gives a single T cell receptor (beta chain) sequence along with its context. Antigen specificity is unknown. The sample comes from a study of regulatory and conventional T cells in RAG deficiency. The study, taken as a whole, reports: In Omenn syndrome, sorted "Tregs" may be peripherally activated cells. Omenn syndrome and CID/AS patients had approximately 91-fold fewer unique Treg TCR beta sequences, versus around 9.4-fold elsewhere. Patient subsets had shorter CDR3s; Omenn Treg-Tconv overlap exceeded 85%.

Genomic DNA came from blood conventional CD4+ T cells gated CD25-low CD127-high. The length of the CDR3 is 16 residues. V lost 4 bases and J lost 5; bases outside the gene matches: 10. Germline V gene sequence: CDR1 MNHEY, CDR2 SMNVEV (reference sequence). Libraries were prepared by immunoSEQ multiplex PCR; TCRdb keeps only in-frame clonotypes and omits some of them. Found here are 24,000 or so clones, approximately 93% of them singletons; the top ten hold around 0.73%. This same sample was also taken into another study, of regulatory T cells. Turning to that study: The primer mix had 52 TRBV and 13 TRBJ primers. Regulatory T cells showed the strongest V-J pair restriction and V/J gene skewing among patient repertoires.

The rearrangement joins TRBV27 to TRBJ2-3, with TRBD1 matching 9 bases. The sequence derives from a human donor in good health. The sample was CD4+ T cells sorted from blood. The CDR3 sequence is CASSSSPGQGIDTQYF. CDR3 sequence (DNA): TGTGCCAGCAGTTCTTCTCCGGGACAGGGTATAGATACGCAGTATTTT.